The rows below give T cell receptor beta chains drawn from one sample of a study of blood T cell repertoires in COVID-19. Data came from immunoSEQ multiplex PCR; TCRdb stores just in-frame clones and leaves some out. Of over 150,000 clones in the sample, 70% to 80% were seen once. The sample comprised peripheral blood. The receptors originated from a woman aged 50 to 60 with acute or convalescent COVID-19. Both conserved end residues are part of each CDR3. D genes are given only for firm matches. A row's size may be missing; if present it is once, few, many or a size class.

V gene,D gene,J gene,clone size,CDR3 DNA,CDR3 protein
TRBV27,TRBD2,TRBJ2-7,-,TGTGCCAGCAGTCCGGGACTAGCTATTGACGAGCAGTACTTC,CASSPGLAIDEQYF
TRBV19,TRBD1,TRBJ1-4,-,TGTGCCAGTAGTACCGGGACAGGGGGAGGAGAAAAACTGTTTTTT,CASSTGTGGGEKLFF
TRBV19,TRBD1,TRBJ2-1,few,TGTGCCAGTAGTTCGCAGGACAGGGGTTTCCATGAGCAGTTCTTC,CASSSQDRGFHEQFF
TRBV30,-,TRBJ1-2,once,TGTGCCTGGAGTGCTAGGAAAGGAGATGGCTATGGCTACACCTTC,CAWSARKGDGYGYTF
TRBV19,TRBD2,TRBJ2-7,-,TGTGCCAGTAGTTCGGGACTAGCGGGGTACGAGCAGTACTTC,CASSSGLAGYEQYF
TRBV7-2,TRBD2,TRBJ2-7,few,TGTGCCAGCAGCGCTAGACTAGCTCAGGGCGAGCAGTACTTC,CASSARLAQGEQYF
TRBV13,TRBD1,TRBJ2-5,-,TGTGCCAGCAGTTTTGGACAGGCAGAGACCCAGTACTTC,CASSFGQAETQYF
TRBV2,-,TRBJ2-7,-,TGTGCCAGCAGCCGACAGACAACCGCCTACGAGCAGTACTTC,CASSRQTTAYEQYF
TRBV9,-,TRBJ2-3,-,TGTGCCAGCAGCGTAGACGCTTGGGCTAGCAGACCGACGGCAGATACGCAGTATTTT,CASSVDAWASRPTADTQYF
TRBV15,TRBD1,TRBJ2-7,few,TGTGCCACCAGTAGGGACAGGTGGTACGAGCAGTACTTC,CATSRDRWYEQYF
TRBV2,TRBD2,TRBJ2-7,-,TGTGCCAGCAGATTAGCGGGAGGGAACATGGGGCTCGAGCAGTACTTC,CASRLAGGNMGLEQYF
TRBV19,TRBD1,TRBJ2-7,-,TGTGCCAGTAGTACGGACAGGGGATACTACGAGCAGTACTTC,CASSTDRGYYEQYF
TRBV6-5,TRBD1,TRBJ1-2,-,TGTGCCAGCAGCCAATCGGGACAGGGGGCTGGTGGCTACACCTTC,CASSQSGQGAGGYTF
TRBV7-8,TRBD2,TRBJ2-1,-,TGTGCCAGCAGCTCCCGAGAAGCGGGGGACATGAATGAGCAGTTCTTC,CASSSREAGDMNEQFF
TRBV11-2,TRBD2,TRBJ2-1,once,TGTGCCAGCAGCTTTACTAGCGGGAGGGCCGGGGAGCAGTTCTTC,CASSFTSGRAGEQFF
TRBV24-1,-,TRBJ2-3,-,TGTGCCACCAGTGATTCAGCCAGGGTAACAGATACGCAGTATTTT,CATSDSARVTDTQYF
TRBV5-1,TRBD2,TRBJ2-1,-,TGCGCCAGCAGCTCCGGACTAGCAAAGAATGAGCAGTTCTTC,CASSSGLAKNEQFF
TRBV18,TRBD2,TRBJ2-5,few,TGTGCCAGCTCACGGACTAGCGGGGCGGATCAGTACTTC,CASSRTSGADQYF
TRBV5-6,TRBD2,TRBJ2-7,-,TGTGCCAGCAGCTTGGGACTAGCAAGCGAGCAGTACTTC,CASSLGLASEQYF
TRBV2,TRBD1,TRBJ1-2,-,TGTGCCAGCAAGAAAACCACCGGGACAGGGGTCGGCTACACCTTC,CASKKTTGTGVGYTF
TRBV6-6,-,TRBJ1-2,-,TGTGCCAGCACTCCTGGGGGGTACTATGGCTACACCTTC,CASTPGGYYGYTF
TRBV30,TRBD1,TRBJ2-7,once,TGTGCCCACTCGGGACAGGGAGGGACTTGGTACTTC,CAHSGQGGTWYF
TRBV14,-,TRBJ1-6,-,TGTGCCAGCAGCCGAGGAGACAGGACCTATAATTCACCCCTCCACTTT,CASSRGDRTYNSPLHF
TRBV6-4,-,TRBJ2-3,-,TGTGCCAGCAGTGACTCTCCGGGGGAGGATACGCAGTATTTT,CASSDSPGEDTQYF
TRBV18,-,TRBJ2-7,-,TGTGCCAGCTCACCAGGGGCAGGGCTATTCAACGAGCAGTACTTC,CASSPGAGLFNEQYF
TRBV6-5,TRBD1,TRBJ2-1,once,TGTGCCAGCAGGGACAGGGGCTACAATGAGCAGTTCTTC,CASRDRGYNEQFF
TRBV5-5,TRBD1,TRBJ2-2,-,TGTGCCAGCAGCTGGCAGGGGGAGTACACCGGGGAGCTGTTTTTT,CASSWQGEYTGELFF
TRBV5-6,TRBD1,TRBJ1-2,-,TGTGCCAGCACTATTGGAGGGGGCGCAGACTATGGCTACACCTTC,CASTIGGGADYGYTF
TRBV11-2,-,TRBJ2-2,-,TGTGCCAGCAGCTTCGAGCACACCGGGGAGCTGTTTTTT,CASSFEHTGELFF
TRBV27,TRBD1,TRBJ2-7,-,TGTGCCAGCAAGTCGGCAGGGGGATTTTCCTACGAGCAGTACTTC,CASKSAGGFSYEQYF
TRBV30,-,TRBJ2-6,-,TGTGCCTGGAGTGTAATACAATCTGGGGCCAACGTCCTGACTTTC,CAWSVIQSGANVLTF
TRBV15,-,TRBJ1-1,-,TGTGCCACCAGCAAATCGACAGTGAACACTGAAGCTTTCTTT,CATSKSTVNTEAFF
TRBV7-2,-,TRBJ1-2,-,TGTGCCAGCAGCTTAGGAGAGGGGGCTAACTATGGCTACACCTTC,CASSLGEGANYGYTF
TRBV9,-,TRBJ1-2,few,TGTGCCAGCAGCGCCGCGCACGACTATGGCTACACCTTC,CASSAAHDYGYTF
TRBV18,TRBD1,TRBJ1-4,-,TGTGCCAGCTCACTTCAGACAGGGGCATCGGAAAAACTGTTTTTT,CASSLQTGASEKLFF
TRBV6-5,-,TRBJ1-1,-,TGTGCCAGCAGTCCCCGGGAGGGGGGGTACACTGAAGCTTTCTTT,CASSPREGGYTEAFF
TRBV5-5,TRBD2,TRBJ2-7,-,TGTGCCAGCAGCTCCCGACTAGCGGGTTACGCCTACGAGCAGTACTTC,CASSSRLAGYAYEQYF
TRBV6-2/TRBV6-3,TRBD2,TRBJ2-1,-,TGTGCCAGCAGTTACTCGAACCTAGCGGGAGCGGGCAATGAGCAGTTCTTC,CASSYSNLAGAGNEQFF
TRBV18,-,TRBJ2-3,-,TGTGCCAGCTCACGCGGAGGGACAGATACGCAGTATTTT,CASSRGGTDTQYF
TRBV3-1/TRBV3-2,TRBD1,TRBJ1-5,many,TGTGCCAGCAGCCCCCAGGGGGGTACCCAGCATTTT,CASSPQGGTQHF
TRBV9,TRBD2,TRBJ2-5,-,TGTGCCAGCGGACGACTAGCGGGAGCCCAAGAGACCCAGTACTTC,CASGRLAGAQETQYF
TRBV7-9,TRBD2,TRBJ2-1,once,TGTGCCAGCAGCTTCGGACTAGCGAAGAAGACCTACAATGAGCAGTTCTTC,CASSFGLAKKTYNEQFF
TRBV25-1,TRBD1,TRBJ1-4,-,TGTGCCAGCAGTCAACCCACAGGGGTCGGGGAAAAACTGTTTTTT,CASSQPTGVGEKLFF
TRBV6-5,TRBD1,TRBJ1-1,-,TGTGCCAGCACCGACAGGGGAGGGAACACTGAAGCTTTCTTT,CASTDRGGNTEAFF
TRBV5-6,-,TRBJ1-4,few,TGTGCCAGCAGCCCGTGGCAGGCCCCTAATGAAAAACTGTTTTTT,CASSPWQAPNEKLFF
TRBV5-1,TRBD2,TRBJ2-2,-,TGCGCCAGCAGCTTTAATAGCGGGGGCACCGGGGAGCTGTTTTTT,CASSFNSGGTGELFF
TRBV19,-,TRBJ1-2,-,TGTGCCAGTAGTATGGGGCAGACCAACTATGGCTACACCTTC,CASSMGQTNYGYTF
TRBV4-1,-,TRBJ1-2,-,TGCGCCAGCAGCCAAGTCACAGGGTCTCGGGGCTACACCTTC,CASSQVTGSRGYTF
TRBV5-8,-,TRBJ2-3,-,TGTGCCAGCGGGGGCACGGGGAGGGAAGATACGCAGTATTTT,CASGGTGREDTQYF
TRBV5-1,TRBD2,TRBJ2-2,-,TGCGCCAGCAGCTTGGCTGTAGCGGGTTCAGGGGAGCTGTTTTTT,CASSLAVAGSGELFF
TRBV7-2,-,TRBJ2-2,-,TGTGCCAGCAGCTTCTTCCAACGGACCGGGGAGCTGTTTTTT,CASSFFQRTGELFF
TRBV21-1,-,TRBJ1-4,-,TGTGCCAGCAGCACTTACGGGACTCAGAGATCAACTAATGAAAAACTGTTTTTT,CASSTYGTQRSTNEKLFF
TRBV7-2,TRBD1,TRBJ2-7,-,TGTGCCAGCAGCCGTCCCGGGACAGGGGACTACGAGCAGTACTTC,CASSRPGTGDYEQYF
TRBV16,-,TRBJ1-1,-,TGTGCCAGCAGCCAAAGGGGGAGAGCTTTCTTT,CASSQRGRAFF
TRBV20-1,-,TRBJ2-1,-,TGCAGTGCTAGTAGACTTCCAAGCTCCTACAATGGGCAGTTCTTC,CSASRLPSSYNGQFF
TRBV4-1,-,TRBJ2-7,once,TGCGCCAGCAGCCCCCGCCCGGGAGAGGTATACGAGCAGTACTTC,CASSPRPGEVYEQYF
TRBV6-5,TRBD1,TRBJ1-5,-,TGTGCCAGCAGGCTGGACAGGGCAGGACAGCCCCAGCATTTT,CASRLDRAGQPQHF
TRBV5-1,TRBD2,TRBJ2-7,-,TGCGCCAGCAGCCCTTACACGACTAGCGGGAGGGCATACGAGCAGTACTTC,CASSPYTTSGRAYEQYF
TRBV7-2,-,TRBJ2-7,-,TGTGCCAGCAGCTTAGTTGCCGACCGCCTAGTTTCCTACGAGCAGTACTTC,CASSLVADRLVSYEQYF
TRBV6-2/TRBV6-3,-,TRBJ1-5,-,TGTGCCAGCAGTTCCCTCCCAGGGAGCAATCAGCCCCAGCATTTT,CASSSLPGSNQPQHF